The 6 T cell receptor beta chains presented below share a single source sample, sequenced in a study of blood T cell repertoires in COVID-19. Data came from immunoSEQ multiplex PCR; TCRdb stores just in-frame clones and leaves some out. This table holds some 300,000 clones, around 90% found once. The sequencing sample was made of peripheral blood. These receptors were taken from a woman in her 40s with COVID-19, enrolled during active disease.

This sequence joins TRBV28 and TRBJ2-2; TRBD2 agrees at 8 bases. After removal of 6 bases from V and 5 bases from J, the junction contained 8 bases not matched to a gene. Germline CDR1 is MDHEN and CDR2 is SYDVKM. This CDR3 region has 15 residues. In DNA, the CDR3 is TGTGCCAGCAGCATTACGGGAGGGGAGACCGGGGAGCTGTTTTTT. This sequence encodes CASSITGGETGELFF. Full variable domain (rest looked up from reference TRBV28 and TRBJ2-2): DVKVTQSSRYLVKRTGEKVFLECVQDMDHENMFWYRQDPGLGLRLIYFSYDVKMKEKGDIPEGYSVSREKKERFSLILESASTNQTSMYLCASSITGGETGELFFGEGSRLTVL.

The chain couples TRBV7-9 to TRBJ2-1, with D possibly being TRBD2 (6 bases). Germline CDR1 and CDR2: SEHNR and FQNEAQ (reference sequence). This CDR3 is 16 amino acids long. Trimming shortened V by 3 bases and J by 7 bases, and 19 bases separated the two germline ends. The CDR3 bases are TGTGCCAGCAGCTTCCCCCGGGACTCTCTAGGGAATGAGCAGTTCTTC. Protein product: CASSFPRDSLGNEQFF.

The chain links TRBV13 to TRBJ2-7; 8 positions agree with TRBD1. Germline CDR1 and CDR2: PRHDT and FYEKMQ (reference sequence). The V gene end was trimmed by 2 bases and the J gene end by 3 bases; junction bases not matched to a gene: 15. The CDR3 is made up of 18 amino acids. The CDR3 loop reads CASSLQGAIPLWNYEQYF. The CDR3 DNA reads TGTGCCAGCAGCTTACAGGGGGCGATACCCCTTTGGAACTACGAGCAGTACTTC.

This clone was detected once. This rearrangement joins TRBV11-2 to TRBJ2-5; D is possibly TRBD1 (6 bases). Trimming shortened V by 1 base and J by 4 bases, and 16 bases separated the two germline ends. The CDR3 covers 16 residues. Per the germline V gene, CDR1 is SGHAT and CDR2 is FQNNGV. The CDR3: CASSLVQGQGRETQYF. The CDR3 nucleotides read TGTGCCAGCAGCTTAGTCCAGGGGCAGGGAAGAGAGACCCAGTACTTC.

The V call is TRBV3-1 (or the pseudogene TRBV3-2), the J call TRBJ2-5, with TRBD1 matching 7 bases. The CDR3 sequence is 15 residues long. V trimming: 3 bases; J trimming: 3 bases; junction bases outside the gene matches: 7. Looked up from germline, CDR1 is LGHDT and CDR2 is YNNKEL (reference sequence). The CDR3 here is CASSHPDRVEETQYF. The CDR3 DNA reads TGTGCCAGCAGCCATCCAGACAGGGTCGAAGAGACCCAGTACTTC.

Only a few counts were recorded for this clone. This chain connects TRBV10-3 to TRBJ1-4; D unresolved. CDR3 length: 16 amino acids. Looked up from germline, CDR1 is ENHRY and CDR2 is SYGVKD. V lost 4 bases to trimming and J lost 0 bases, with 12 bases between them. This CDR3 reads CAISGEGVATNEKLFF. DNA for the CDR3: TGTGCCATCAGTGGTGAAGGAGTTGCAACTAATGAAAAACTGTTTTTT.